This is a list of T cell receptor beta chains from one sample in a study of chemoradiotherapy in HPV16-positive cancers. This table comes from immunoSEQ multiplex PCR, and its TCRdb copy is limited to in-frame clones, with some not included. The profile shows more than 13,000 clones, almost 90% of them singletons. Material: blood, obtained from a patient who underwent chemoradiotherapy. The receptors shown here come from a human donor with HPV-associated anogenital cancer. Both conserved end residues are part of each CDR3. Fields, in order: D gene, V gene, J gene, clone size, CDR3 protein, CDR3 DNA. A D gene is named only where the DNA matches it firmly. Expanded clones get a size class; other rows say once, few or many, or leave the size out.

TRBD2	TRBV13	TRBJ2-1	-	CASSFPLAGGHGGEQFF	TGTGCCAGCAGTTTTCCCCTAGCGGGAGGCCATGGCGGTGAGCAGTTCTTC
-	TRBV6-1	TRBJ1-5	-	CASSEGVVGNQPQHF	TGTGCCAGCAGTGAAGGGGTCGTCGGGAATCAGCCCCAGCATTTT
TRBD1	TRBV6-1	TRBJ1-4	-	CATLTGYEKLFF	TGTGCCACATTGACAGGGTATGAAAAACTGTTTTTT
TRBD1	TRBV27	TRBJ2-1	-	CASSLLQGEQFF	TGTGCCAGCAGTTTACTACAGGGGGAGCAGTTCTTC
-	TRBV6-1	TRBJ1-1	-	CASTPSGGGTEAFF	TGTGCCAGCACTCCGTCAGGAGGGGGCACTGAAGCTTTCTTT
TRBD2	TRBV6-4	TRBJ2-3	-	CASSTTDGTRQYF	TGTGCCAGCAGTACTACAGACGGGACTAGACAGTATTTT
TRBD2	TRBV11-1	TRBJ2-1	-	CASSPLRGLAGENEQFF	TGTGCCAGCAGCCCACTACGTGGACTAGCGGGAGAAAATGAGCAGTTCTTC
TRBD2	TRBV28	TRBJ2-7	-	CASSFGWTSGSYEQYF	TGTGCCAGCAGTTTCGGATGGACTAGCGGGTCCTACGAGCAGTACTTC
-	TRBV15	TRBJ2-1	-	CATSRVDNEQFF	TGTGCCACCAGCAGAGTAGACAATGAGCAGTTCTTC
-	TRBV4-1	TRBJ2-5	-	CASSQERRDGETQYF	TGCGCCAGCAGCCAAGAGAGGAGGGATGGGGAGACCCAGTACTTC
-	TRBV2	TRBJ2-2	once	CASSDDPLLAGELFF	TGTGCCAGCAGTGATGACCCTCTGTTAGCCGGGGAGCTGTTTTTT